Listed below are T cell receptor beta chains from one sample, sequenced in a study of blood T cell repertoires in COVID-19. Here immunoSEQ multiplex PCR was the method, and the copy in TCRdb shows in-frame clones only, minus some. In the table there are about 98,000 clones, about 80% of which are singletons. Specimen: peripheral blood. The origin of the receptors is an older man with active or convalescent COVID-19. Each CDR3 is given with its conserved first and last residue. D genes are given only for firm matches. Rows may omit the clone size; those that give it use once, few, many or a size class.

d_call	v_call	clone_size	j_call	cdr3_nt	cdr3_aa
-	TRBV9	-	TRBJ1-6	TGTGCCAGCAGCCCCCGCCGACAGAATTCACCCCTCCACTTT	CASSPRRQNSPLHF
-	TRBV3-1/TRBV3-2	-	TRBJ2-3	TGTGCCAGCACTCAGGGCACAGATACGCAGTATTTT	CASTQGTDTQYF
-	TRBV27	few	TRBJ2-2	TGTGCCAGCAGTTTATTATACAGTCAGGGGGGACACAGCGGGGAGCTGTTTTTT	CASSLLYSQGGHSGELFF
TRBD1	TRBV18	-	TRBJ2-1	TGTGCCAGCTCCCCGGACAGGGTGGCCTCCTTAAACTACAATGAGCAGTTCTTC	CASSPDRVASLNYNEQFF
-	TRBV29-1	-	TRBJ2-1	TGCAGCGTTGAAGATCCCCGCGGACAGCGTAATGAGCAGTTCTTC	CSVEDPRGQRNEQFF
-	TRBV18	-	TRBJ1-2	TGTGCCAGCTCAAAAGGGGAATTGAACTATGGCTACACCTTC	CASSKGELNYGYTF
TRBD2	TRBV7-2	-	TRBJ2-3	TGTGCCGTTACTAGCGGGGGGGCTGCAGATACGCAGTATTTT	CAVTSGGAADTQYF
TRBD1	TRBV6-2/TRBV6-3	few	TRBJ2-5	TGTGCCAGCAGTACGCCGACAGGGGGGTTGGAGACCCAGTACTTC	CASSTPTGGLETQYF
TRBD2	TRBV20-1	-	TRBJ2-5	TGCAGTGCTAGTCCGGCTAGCGGCCTGAAGACCCAGTACTTC	CSASPASGLKTQYF
TRBD1	TRBV10-3	-	TRBJ2-5	TGTGCCATCAGTGGCGGACAGGGGGTTCCAGAGACCCAGTACTTC	CAISGGQGVPETQYF
-	TRBV10-3	-	TRBJ1-4	TGTGCCATCAGTGAGTCCGCGGAAAAACTGTTTTTT	CAISESAEKLFF